A single sample gave rise to the 30 T cell receptor beta chains below, sequenced in a study of identical twins. A single record per CDR3 protein comes from TCRdb applying MiXCR to the 5' RACE reads. In the table there are 470,000 or so distinct CDR3 sequences, around 24% of which are singletons. The same sample was also used in a study of T cells expressing NK-cell markers.

The source material was CD4+ T cells sorted from blood. These receptor sequences come from a woman aged 18-29 years in good health.

CDR3 in amino acids: CSAREGSWETQYF. CDR3 in DNA: TGCAGTGCTAGAGAGGGTAGCTGGGAGACCCAGTACTTC. J is TRBJ2-5 and V is TRBV20-1, with D uncertain. The germline V and J ends were trimmed by 0 bases and 5 bases, with 10 bases remaining between them. The V gene's germline CDR1 is DFQATT and CDR2 SNEGSKA (reference sequence). CDR3 length equals 13 residues.

This clonotype was observed a handful of times. The chain carries TRBV29-1 and TRBJ2-1, with D perhaps TRBD1 or TRBD2 (5 bases each). Germline V CDR1 and CDR2: SQVTM, ANQGSEA. This CDR3 has 11 amino acids. Between the trimmed V and J ends, which lost 7 bases and 7 bases, there was a span of 11 bases. As DNA, the CDR3 is TGCAGCGGGAATGGGGGAAATGAGCAGTTCTTC. Residues: CSGNGGNEQFF.

The CDR3 coding sequence is TGCAGCGTTGATCAGGGTAGGGATGAGCAGTTCTTC. Translated: CSVDQGRDEQFF. This chain connects TRBV29-1 to TRBJ2-1, with a possible D match to TRBD1 (5 bases). The CDR3 extends over 12 amino acids. CDR1 is SQVTM, CDR2 ANQGSEA, per germline. Trimming shortened V by 3 bases and J by 8 bases, and 11 bases separated the two germline ends.

In this sample, this clonotype turned up a few times. CDR3 amino acids: CASSLLPGQGGYEQYF. DNA for the CDR3: TGTGCCAGCAGCCTGCTCCCGGGACAGGGAGGCTACGAGCAGTACTTC. V is TRBV5-6 and J is TRBJ2-7, with 9 bases matching TRBD1. The trim removed 4 bases at V and 3 bases at J, leaving 11 bases unmatched. The germline CDR1 and CDR2 sequences are SGHDT and YYEEEE. This CDR3 comprises 16 residues.

A word on this clonotype: One end of the junction fails to match germline, which may point to a read error. The chain combines TRBV12-3 or TRBV12-4 with TRBJ2-5, with D unresolved. CDR3 length equals 11 residues. CDR3 DNA sequence: TGTGCCAGCAGTTTCGGCAGATCTACGGACTTC. It yields the protein CASSFGRSTDF.

This clonotype was counted between two and nine times. The chain has TRBV20-1 and TRBJ2-1; D remains unclear. Germline V gene sequence: CDR1 DFQATT, CDR2 SNEGSKA (reference sequence). V shed 6 bases and J shed 6 bases, with 21 bases lying between them. The CDR3 covers 15 residues. The CDR3 is CSARNPVLGRNEQFF. In DNA, the CDR3 is TGCAGTGCCCGAAATCCGGTCTTAGGCCGCAATGAGCAGTTCTTC.

In this sample, this clonotype turned up a few times. The chain couples TRBV9 to TRBJ2-2, with D tentatively TRBD1 (5 bases). The CDR3 loop spans 15 amino acids. The V gene's germline CDR1 is SGDLS and CDR2 YYNGEE. Trimming cost V 4 bases and J 1 base, with 11 bases left between them. CDR3 protein: CASSLRDRNTGELFF. CDR3 nucleotides: TGTGCCAGCAGCCTCCGAGACAGGAACACCGGGGAGCTGTTTTTT.

This clonotype was seen ten or more times. CDR3 sequence reads: CASSLVTETVSDEQFF. The CDR3 DNA reads as TGTGCCAGCAGCCTAGTCACCGAGACAGTCAGCGATGAGCAGTTCTTC. This chain connects TRBV7-2 to TRBJ2-1; possibly TRBD1 for D (5 bases). Germline V gene sequence: CDR1 SGHTA, CDR2 FQGNSA. The CDR3 runs to 16 residues. V was clipped by 5 bases and J by 8 bases, with 22 bases between them.

This chain links TRBV11-2 with TRBJ2-2, with D possibly being TRBD1 (6 bases). Germline CDR1 SGHAT, CDR2 FQNNGV. The CDR3 extends over 15 amino acids. V lost 4 bases and J lost 1, with 10 bases in between. The CDR3 protein is CASSSRTENTGELFF. For the CDR3, the DNA is TGTGCCAGCAGCTCGCGGACAGAGAACACCGGGGAGCTGTTTTTT.

The V and J genes are TRBV10-3 and TRBJ2-7; TRBD1 aligns across 10 bases. Germline-derived CDR1 and CDR2 are ENHRY and SYGVKD. The CDR3 is 16 residues long. With 8 bases clipped from V and 2 bases from J, the junction kept 12 bases outside the gene matches. The CDR3 region has the DNA TGTGCCATCCGAAAGGAAGGGACAGGGGCCCCCTACGAGCAGTACTTC. This translates into CAIRKEGTGAPYEQYF.

V gene TRBV7-9 combines with J gene TRBJ1-1; weak D call: TRBD1 (6 bases). Germline CDR1 and CDR2: SEHNR and FQNEAQ (reference sequence). The CDR3 is made up of 11 amino acids. Trimming stripped 8 bases from V and 6 bases from J, with 10 bases between. The CDR3 DNA is TGTGCCAGCGCAGGGGAGTCTGAAGCTTTCTTT. Translating it yields CASAGESEAFF.

This clonotype has just a few counts. This chain connects TRBV10-3 to TRBJ1-1; D remains ambiguous. The V end lost 3 bases, the J end lost 9 bases, and 8 bases lay between the germline ends. Germline loops: CDR1 ENHRY, CDR2 SYGVKD. This CDR3 contains 11 residues. Here the CDR3 reads CAISDIGQAFF. Written as DNA, the CDR3 is TGTGCCATCAGTGACATAGGTCAAGCTTTCTTT.

This clonotype appeared a few times. The chain is built from TRBV6-5 and TRBJ1-1; D is undetermined. The germline V gene has CDR1 MNHEY and CDR2 SVGAGI. This CDR3 is 14 amino acids long. Trimming stripped 2 bases from V and 5 bases from J, with 12 bases between. The CDR3 nucleotides are TGTGCCAGCAGTTACACCCAATCAAGAACTGAAGCTTTCTTT. It is translated as CASSYTQSRTEAFF.

This clonotype was seen ten or more times. The rearrangement joins TRBV20-1 to TRBJ1-2, with TRBD1 matching over 7 bases. CDR3 length: 13 residues. Trimming removed 5 bases from V and 5 bases from J; junction bases left unmatched: 8. Germline CDR1 reads DFQATT; CDR2 reads SNEGSKA (reference sequence). The DNA for the CDR3 is TGCAGTGCTCCACGACAGGGAACATATGGCTACACCTTC. This sequence encodes CSAPRQGTYGYTF.

This clonotype occurred a few times. The genes are TRBV5-4 and TRBJ2-3; D may be TRBD2 (6 bases). This CDR3 spans 15 amino acids. V shed 0 bases and J shed 2 bases, with 10 bases lying between them. Germline CDR1 reads SGHNT; CDR2 reads YYREEE (reference sequence). For the CDR3, the DNA is TGTGCCAGCAGCTTGGCTAGCGTGTTCACAGATACGCAGTATTTT. This encodes CASSLASVFTDTQYF.

This clonotype was counted between two and nine times. The chain combines TRBV12-3 or TRBV12-4 with TRBJ2-5; no definite D call. The germline V and J ends were trimmed by 3 bases and 6 bases, with 11 bases remaining between them. The CDR3 is made up of 13 amino acids. As DNA, the CDR3 is TGTGCCAGCAGTTTGATCGATTATAAGACCCAGTACTTC. Its protein product is CASSLIDYKTQYF.

This rearrangement joins TRBV25-1 to TRBJ2-1, with TRBD1 matching 10 bases. Germline V CDR1 and CDR2: MGHDK, SYGVNS. The CDR3 is 14 residues long. With V trimmed by 3 bases and J by 7 bases, 3 bases remained unmatched. CDR3 DNA sequence: TGTGCCAGCAGTGAGACAGGGGGCAGGAATGAGCAGTTCTTC. Translated: CASSETGGRNEQFF.

The chain has TRBV21-1 and TRBJ2-3; the listed D gene, TRBD1, was not tested against the DNA. TRBV21-1 is shown as a pseudogene. The CDR3 runs to 19 residues. The CDR3 protein is CASSKYAPWKGNKPDTQYF. DNA of the CDR3: TGTGCCAGCAGCAAATACGCCCCCTGGAAGGGTAATAAGCCAGATACGCAGTATTTT.

This chain connects TRBV10-2 to TRBJ2-5, with a weak D call TRBD1 (6 bases). The CDR3 consists of 13 residues. The V end was cut by 2 bases, the J end by 5 bases, with 9 bases between. Germline V gene lookup returns CDR1 WSHSY and CDR2 SAAADI. The chain's CDR3 is CASSEMRGETQYF. In nucleotides, the CDR3 is TGCGCCAGCAGTGAGATGAGGGGGGAGACCCAGTACTTC.

The chain uses TRBV5-5 and TRBJ2-7; TRBD2 agrees at 10 bases. The V gene end was trimmed by 3 bases and the J gene end by 8 bases; junction bases not matched to a gene: 14. Germline CDR1 is SGHKS and CDR2 is YYEKEE (reference sequence). This CDR3 is 16 amino acids long. DNA for the CDR3: TGTGCCAGCAGCTCTGATAGCGGGAGGTTATATACGAAGCAGTACTTC. Translating it yields CASSSDSGRLYTKQYF.

This clonotype was picked up a small number of times. This rearrangement joins TRBV5-1 to TRBJ1-1; unclear D gene. The V and J ends lost 6 bases and 1 base respectively, with 10 bases between them. The CDR3 spans 13 residues. CDR1 is SGHRS and CDR2 is YFSETQ in the germline V gene. CDR3 sequence (DNA): TGCGCCAGCATCCGAGACCCGAACACTGAAGCTTTCTTT. Protein sequence: CASIRDPNTEAFF.

This clonotype was counted between two and nine times. The V and J genes are TRBV27 and TRBJ2-5; 9 nucleotides agree with TRBD2. The CDR3 runs to 15 residues. Germline values: CDR1 MNHEY, CDR2 SMNVEV (reference sequence). V was pared by 2 bases and J by 5 bases, with 6 bases of the junction left unmatched. CDR3 amino acids: CASSLGGRGSETQYF. In nucleotides, the CDR3 is TGTGCCAGCAGTTTAGGCGGGAGGGGCTCCGAGACCCAGTACTTC.

The CDR3 spells CASSLSLAGFQPQHF. Written as DNA, the CDR3 is TGTGCCAGCAGTTTAAGTTTGGCGGGTTTCCAGCCCCAGCATTTT. This chain connects TRBV12-3 or TRBV12-4 to TRBJ1-5; D unclear. The CDR3 is 15 amino acids. With 2 bases removed from V and 7 bases from J, the gap between germline ends came to 15 bases.

This clonotype was counted between two and nine times. V gene TRBV7-9 combines with J gene TRBJ2-7; D remains unclear. Germline-derived CDR1 and CDR2 are SEHNR and FQNEAQ (reference sequence). This CDR3 has 16 amino acids. The ends were cut back, 5 bases at V and 0 bases at J, with 17 bases in the middle. DNA for the CDR3: TGTGCCAGCAGCCCGTTTAGTGCTGGATTCTCCTACGAGCAGTACTTC. As protein: CASSPFSAGFSYEQYF.

The CDR3, as DNA: TGTGCCAGCAGTCGCCCATGGGAGAACACTGAAGCTTTCTTT. Its protein is CASSRPWENTEAFF. The chain uses TRBV6-1 and TRBJ1-1; D ambiguous. The CDR3 totals 14 residues. Germline CDR1 and CDR2: MNHNS and SASEGT. V was clipped by 5 bases and J by 1 base, with 11 bases between them.

This clonotype was observed a few times. The chain couples TRBV20-1 to TRBJ2-3; weak D call: TRBD2 (6 bases). V was cut by 3 bases and J by 4 bases, with 11 bases left in between. This CDR3 contains 13 residues. The germline V gene encodes CDR1 DFQATT and CDR2 SNEGSKA (reference sequence). CDR3 region: CSASGDLADTQYF. CDR3 sequence (DNA): TGCAGTGCTAGCGGGGACTTAGCAGATACGCAGTATTTT.

This chain connects TRBV12-3 or TRBV12-4 to TRBJ2-1, with 9 bases aligning to TRBD2. The V gene end was trimmed by 3 bases and the J gene end by 13 bases; junction bases not matched to a gene: 4. The CDR3 runs 12 residues. The CDR3 DNA is TGTGCCAGCAGTTTTCTAGCGGGGCATCAGTTCTTC. Encoded protein: CASSFLAGHQFF.

This clonotype has a handful of counts. This rearrangement joins TRBV20-1 to TRBJ2-7; no definite D call. This CDR3 contains 13 residues. Germline loops: CDR1 DFQATT, CDR2 SNEGSKA (reference sequence). V lost 5 bases and J 5 bases, leaving 16 bases between the germline ends. CDR3 loop: CSARSRALDEQYF. As DNA, the CDR3 is TGCAGTGCTCGCTCCCGCGCTCTAGACGAGCAGTACTTC.

V and J are TRBV11-2 and TRBJ2-1; 10 bases agree with TRBD2. Trimming took 4 bases from V and 4 from J; bases not matched to a gene: 7. CDR1 is SGHAT, CDR2 FQNNGV, per germline. The CDR3 loop spans 16 amino acids. The CDR3 region has the DNA TGTGCCAGCAGCTACTTAGCGGGGGGCCGTTACAATGAGCAGTTCTTC. The encoded protein is CASSYLAGGRYNEQFF.

This sequence joins TRBV5-1 and TRBJ2-6; no reliable D call. Germline V lookup: CDR1 SGHRS, CDR2 YFSETQ. The V and J ends lost 1 base and 3 bases respectively, with 5 bases between them. CDR3 length: 14 residues. The CDR3 DNA follows: TGCGCCAGCAGCTTGACTGATGGGGCCAACGTCCTGACTTTC. Its protein product is CASSLTDGANVLTF.